This T cell receptor (beta chain) was documented in a study of regulatory and conventional T cells in RAG deficiency. Study findings and constraints: Patient subsets had shorter CDR3s; Omenn Treg-Tconv overlap exceeded 75%.

Blood CD4+ CD25-low CD127-high conventional T cells supplied the genomic DNA template. Produced via immunoSEQ multiplex PCR; TCRdb's table is partial and in-frame only. The data show more than 35,000 clones, around 90% seen once. A remark on this clone: As yet, its antigen is unknown.

These data were likewise used in another study, on regulatory T cells. Turning to that study: The primer mix had 52 TRBV and 13 TRBJ primers.

This receptor was obtained from a human donor in good health. Sequencing used CD4+ effector T cells sorted from blood.

The CDR3 bases are TGTGCCAGCTCACCACCGAAGAACAGGGGGACCGGGGAGCTGTTTTTT. Translation gives CASSPPKNRGTGELFF. The genes are TRBV18 and TRBJ2-2; 8 positions agree with TRBD1. The CDR3 is made up of 16 amino acids. Germline V gene data show CDR1 as KGHSH and CDR2 as LQKENI. J lost 5 bases, V lost 0 bases, and 5 bases had no gene match. Full variable domain (remainder filled in from reference TRBV18 and TRBJ2-2): NAGVMQNPRHLVRRRGQEARLRCSPMKGHSHVYWYRQLPEEGLKFMVYLQKENIIDESGMPKERFSAEFPKEGPSILRIQQVVRGDSAAYFCASSPPKNRGTGELFFGEGSRLTVL.